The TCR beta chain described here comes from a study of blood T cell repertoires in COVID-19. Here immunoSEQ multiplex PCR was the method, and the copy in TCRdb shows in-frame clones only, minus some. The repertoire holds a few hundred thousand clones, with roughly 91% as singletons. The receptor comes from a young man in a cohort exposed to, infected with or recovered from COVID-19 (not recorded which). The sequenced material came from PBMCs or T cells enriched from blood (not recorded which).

CDR3 in DNA: TGTGCCAGCAGCCGACGGCCCGGGACAGGGGGCCTTACTGGCCACGAGCAGTACTTC. This sequence encodes CASSRRPGTGGLTGHEQYF. The V gene is TRBV6-6, the J gene TRBJ2-7; 12 positions agree with TRBD1. The CDR3 has 19 residues. Germline CDR1 is MNHNY and CDR2 is SVGAGI (reference sequence). V trimming: 6 bases; J trimming: 5 bases; junction bases outside the gene matches: 20.